This T cell receptor (beta chain) was found in a study of T cell responses to AZD1222 COVID-19 vaccine. Study-level points and caveats: Most donors were white British, females outnumbered males, and clonal diversity was possibly underestimated.

The CDR3 contains 16 residues. V was cut by 5 bases and J by 1 base, with 17 bases left in between. Germline V gene lookup returns CDR1 MNHEY and CDR2 SVGEGT. Regarding this clone: The antigen remains unidentified.

Measured with immunoSEQ multiplex PCR; TCRdb has only the in-frame clones, and not every one. Seen here are 65,000 to 95,000 clones, around 84% observed once, and the top ten hold 10% to 15%. The V and J genes are TRBV6-2 or TRBV6-3 and TRBJ1-1; weak D call: TRBD1 (6 bases). Specimen: peripheral blood, collected on day 0 of AZD1222 vaccination. The origin of this receptor is an adult in good health. CDR3 sequence (DNA): TGTGCCAGCAGTAGCCGTCTCACAGGGTGGAACACTGAAGCTTTCTTT. This codes for CASSSRLTGWNTEAFF.